These T cell receptor beta chains were read from a single sample in a study of neoadjuvant nivolumab and ipilimumab in lung cancer. Sequencing was performed with immunoSEQ multiplex PCR; in TCRdb, only in-frame clones are kept and a portion is missing. Of some 25,000 clones in the sample, around four fifths were seen once. Specimen: tumor tissue, collected after neoadjuvant nivolumab, alone or with ipilimumab, at or shortly before surgery. The receptors shown here come from an adult with non-small cell lung cancer. The CDR3 runs from the conserved cysteine through the conserved F or W. D genes are given only for firm matches. Clone size is given for some rows only: seen once, a few or many times, or a class if the clone is expanded.

d_gene: TRBD1
v_gene: TRBV28
j_gene: TRBJ2-5
abundance: NA
CDR3nt: TGTGCCAGCAGTATCAACAGGGGGCAGAGAGAGACCCAGTACTTC
CDR3aa: CASSINRGQRETQYF

d_gene: TRBD1
v_gene: TRBV29-1
j_gene: TRBJ1-4
abundance: NA
CDR3nt: TGCAGCGTTGAAGAGGGGACAGGGGAGGAAAAACTGTTTTTT
CDR3aa: CSVEEGTGEEKLFF

d_gene: TRBD1
v_gene: TRBV5-6
j_gene: TRBJ1-1
abundance: NA
CDR3nt: TGTGCCAGCAGCGCGGAGAGGACAGGGACTGAAGCTTTCTTT
CDR3aa: CASSAERTGTEAFF

d_gene: NA
v_gene: TRBV29-1
j_gene: TRBJ2-6
abundance: once
CDR3nt: TGCAGCGTTCTTCACAGTTCTGGGGCCAACGTCCTGACTTTC
CDR3aa: CSVLHSSGANVLTF

d_gene: TRBD2
v_gene: TRBV5-1
j_gene: TRBJ2-1
abundance: NA
CDR3nt: TGCGCCAGCAGCTTGGGAGCGGGAGAAACCTACAATGAGCAGTTCTTC
CDR3aa: CASSLGAGETYNEQFF

d_gene: NA
v_gene: TRBV7-2
j_gene: TRBJ1-2
abundance: once
CDR3nt: TGTGCCAGCAGCTTAGATAAGGCGCCGGGGGGGAGGAATGGCTACACCTTC
CDR3aa: CASSLDKAPGGRNGYTF

d_gene: NA
v_gene: TRBV5-1
j_gene: TRBJ2-5
abundance: few
CDR3nt: TGCGCCAGCAGCTCGACTCTGACAGGTCGGGAGACCCAGTACTTC
CDR3aa: CASSSTLTGRETQYF

d_gene: NA
v_gene: TRBV4-2
j_gene: TRBJ1-1
abundance: NA
CDR3nt: TGTGCCAGCAGCCAACCCGGACAAACTGAAGCTTTCTTT
CDR3aa: CASSQPGQTEAFF

d_gene: NA
v_gene: TRBV29-1
j_gene: TRBJ1-1
abundance: NA
CDR3nt: TGCAGCGTCCGGGCGGGGGGGCGGAACACTGAAGCTTTCTTT
CDR3aa: CSVRAGGRNTEAFF

d_gene: NA
v_gene: TRBV14
j_gene: TRBJ1-1
abundance: NA
CDR3nt: TGTGCCAGCAGCCACTCGAGGGCAGGGAACACTGAAGCTTTCTTT
CDR3aa: CASSHSRAGNTEAFF

d_gene: NA
v_gene: TRBV10-1
j_gene: TRBJ2-5
abundance: NA
CDR3nt: TGCGCCAGCAGTGAGGGATTGGCGGGGATCGGCCAAGAGACCCAGTACTTC
CDR3aa: CASSEGLAGIGQETQYF

d_gene: NA
v_gene: TRBV7-6
j_gene: TRBJ1-5
abundance: NA
CDR3nt: TGTGCCAGCAGCCCGGGGGCAGGGTTAATCGGGCAGCCCCAGCATTTT
CDR3aa: CASSPGAGLIGQPQHF